This TCR beta chain was observed in a study of shared clonotypes between healthy human individuals. The germline V gene encodes CDR1 SGHDT and CDR2 YYEEEE. This CDR3 contains 15 residues. V lost 1 base to trimming and J lost 0 bases, with 8 bases between them. There were no recent acute infections or vaccinations among the donors, who were healthy HIV-negative adults. Replicate PCRs run on sorted subsets employed around 200 ng DNA, approximately 30,000 T cell genomes. The assay was immunoSEQ multiplex PCR, and TCRdb's table has in-frame clones only and misses some. Of 2 million or so clones in the sample, roughly 96% are singletons; the top ten hold 0.1% to 0.15%. Study conclusions and caveats: Sequencing of the sorted subsets was shown by rarefaction to be incomplete despite large depth.

Comment on this clone: The antigen remains unidentified.

Sequencing used naive CD4+ T cells sorted from blood. Subset of the sample: CD45RA+ positively selected. This receptor was obtained from a man younger than 30 in good health. The chain is built from TRBV5-6 and TRBJ1-3, with D possibly TRBD1 on 5 matching bases. In DNA form, the CDR3 reads TGTGCCAGCAGCTTGAGACAGCTCTCTGGAAACACCATATATTTT. Amino acids: CASSLRQLSGNTIYF.